These 14 T cell receptor beta chains were sequenced from one sample in a study of monozygotic twins with inflammatory bowel disease. TCRdb derives one entry per CDR3 protein from the 5' RACE reads, leaving out DNA. The sample shows 300,000 to 400,000 distinct CDR3 sequences, and over 2% sits with its ten largest clones. Specimen: blood. Receptors originate from a human donor with ulcerative colitis or Crohn's disease, or a healthy co-twin of an affected twin (not recorded which).

This rearrangement joins TRBV20-1 to TRBJ1-1. Per the germline V gene, CDR1 is DFQATT and CDR2 is SNEGSKA (reference sequence). The CDR3 is 11 amino acids. Here the CDR3 reads CSARGGKRAFF.

V usage is TRBV20-1 and J usage is TRBJ1-1; TCRdb's D call of TRBD1 is untestable without DNA. Per the germline V gene, CDR1 is DFQATT and CDR2 is SNEGSKA (reference sequence). The CDR3 is 14 amino acids. The CDR3 is CSAKAGAWNTEAFF.

The chain has TRBV23-1 and TRBJ2-2; TCRdb designates TRBD1, a call that cannot be tested without DNA. TRBV23-1 is labeled an ORF, and its function is uncertain. The CDR3 contains 17 residues. This CDR3 reads CASSQLDKDLNTGELFF.

This rearrangement joins TRBV7-9 to TRBJ2-1. Germline lookup yields CDR1 SEHNR and CDR2 FQNEAQ (reference sequence). The CDR3 is made up of 13 amino acids. CDR3 protein: CASRLGSYNEQFF.

The chain joins TRBV6-2 or TRBV6-3 to TRBJ2-2; TCRdb returns TRBD1, unconfirmable since there is no DNA. The CDR3 length is 15 residues. Germline assignment: CDR1 MNHEY and CDR2 SVGEGT. The CDR3 spells CASSSYGGNTGELFF.

The V call is TRBV27, the J call TRBJ1-5. CDR3 length equals 17 residues. The V gene's germline CDR1 is MNHEY and CDR2 SMNVEV (reference sequence). The CDR3 loop reads CASSLSWRLGRNQPQHF.

This chain links TRBV18 with TRBJ2-1; TCRdb's D call, TRBD2, is unchecked because there is no DNA. Looked up from germline, CDR1 is KGHSH and CDR2 is LQKENI. The CDR3 is 15 residues long. CDR3: CASSEPGGVDNEQFF.

The chain joins TRBV6-1 to TRBJ1-1; absent DNA, TCRdb's TRBD1 call cannot be checked. The germline gives CDR1 MNHNS, CDR2 SASEGT. This CDR3 comprises 16 residues. CDR3 protein: CATVTESGAGVTEAFF.

The chain has TRBV5-5 and TRBJ2-7; checking the TCRdb D call of TRBD1 is not possible without DNA. Looked up from germline, CDR1 is SGHKS and CDR2 is YYEKEE (reference sequence). CDR3 size: 14 residues. The CDR3 here is CASSPRDVSLEQYF.

The chain uses TRBV14 and TRBJ2-5; TCRdb indicates TRBD2, and absent DNA this call remains unverified. CDR3 length: 17 residues. CDR1 and CDR2 from the germline V gene are SGHDN and FVKESK. The CDR3 loop reads CASSQVSGVLGQETQYF.

V usage is TRBV10-3 and J usage is TRBJ2-7; TCRdb's D call, TRBD2, is unchecked because there is no DNA. CDR3 length: 15 amino acids. CDR1 and CDR2 from the germline V gene are ENHRY and SYGVKD. CDR3 amino acids: CAISEGLAESYEQYF.

This chain connects TRBV20-1 to TRBJ1-2; TCRdb indicates TRBD1, and absent DNA this call remains unverified. Germline V CDR1 and CDR2: DFQATT, SNEGSKA (reference sequence). This CDR3 is 14 amino acids long. The CDR3 sequence: CSARDYGTAYGYTF.

This sequence joins TRBV24-1 and TRBJ2-2; no DNA is available, so the TRBD1 call from TCRdb remains unchecked. This CDR3 spans 13 amino acids. CDR1 is KGHDR, CDR2 SFDVKD, per germline. The CDR3 here is CAIRDRGTGELFF.

The chain is built from TRBV5-1 and TRBJ1-4; the D gene TCRdb calls, TRBD1, cannot be checked with no DNA. Germline V gene sequence: CDR1 SGHRS, CDR2 YFSETQ. CDR3 length: 14 residues. CDR3 region: CASRPGTGDGKLFF.